Listed here are 12 T cell receptor beta chains from one sample, sequenced in a study of T cells in tuberculosis. Cells were sorted from thawed PBMC rested overnight and stained with GMM-loaded CD1B tetramer, viability dye and anti-CD3. The CD1B tetramers carried C32 glucose monomycolate purified from Rhodococcus equi. Sequencing was performed with immunoSEQ multiplex PCR; in TCRdb, only in-frame clones are kept and a portion is missing. This table holds 80,000 to 90,000 clones, roughly 88% found once. The sequencing input was CD1b-GMM tetramer-negative cells sorted from PBMCs. The receptors derive from an adult woman with latent tuberculosis.

The chain couples TRBV2 to TRBJ2-2; D is undetermined. The germline CDR1 and CDR2 sequences are SNHLY and FYNNEI. This CDR3 has 14 amino acids. V was shortened by 8 bases and J by 0 bases, with 10 bases between the two germline ends. The CDR3 loop reads CASRYASNTGELFF. In nucleotides, the CDR3 is TGTGCCAGCCGCTACGCGTCGAACACCGGGGAGCTGTTTTTT. Full variable domain (remainder filled in from reference TRBV2 and TRBJ2-2): EPEVTQTPSHQVTQMGQEVILRCVPISNHLYFYWYRQILGQKVEFLVSFYNNEISEKSEIFDDQFSVERPDGSNFTLKIRSTKLEDSAMYFCASRYASNTGELFFGEGSRLTVL.

This sequence joins TRBV30 and TRBJ1-4; 11 bases are a match to TRBD1. Germline V gives CDR1 GTSNPN, CDR2 SVGIG (reference sequence). The V segment lost 1 base and the J segment 0 bases; nucleotides outside the gene matches: 1. The CDR3 contains 16 residues. Written as DNA, the CDR3 is TGTGCCTGGAGTGGGGGACAGGGGGCAACTAATGAAAAACTGTTTTTT. Translation: CAWSGGQGATNEKLFF.

The chain is built from TRBV21-1 and TRBJ2-7; the D call in the table, TRBD1, was not verified against the DNA. TRBV21-1 is assigned pseudogene status. The CDR3 is made up of 15 amino acids. The CDR3 spells CASSTGGTGTSEQYV. CDR3 bases: TGTGCCAGCAGCACAGGGGGGACAGGTACCTCCGAGCAGTACGTC.

The chain carries TRBV7-6 and TRBJ2-3; 9 nucleotides align to TRBD1. The V gene end was trimmed by 5 bases and the J gene end by 4 bases; junction bases not matched to a gene: 10. Germline lookup yields CDR1 SGHVS and CDR2 FNYEAQ. CDR3 length: 16 amino acids. CDR3 protein: CASSPSGQGSPDTQYF. CDR3 in DNA: TGTGCCAGCAGCCCCAGCGGACAGGGGAGTCCAGATACGCAGTATTTT.

The chain recombines TRBV30 with TRBJ1-3; perhaps TRBD1 as D (6 bases). The V gene lost 1 base and the J gene lost 1 base, with 14 bases spanning the gap. The CDR3 is 16 residues long. Per germline, CDR1 GTSNPN and CDR2 SVGIG (reference sequence). In DNA, the CDR3 is TGTGCCTGGAGTGCGGGGCAGGGGATATCTGGAAACACCATATATTTT. Translating it yields CAWSAGQGISGNTIYF.

The chain links TRBV4-3 to TRBJ2-3, with TRBD1 matching over 11 bases. V lost 0 bases to trimming and J lost 0 bases; unmatched junction nucleotides: 11. CDR1 is LGHNA and CDR2 is YSLEER in the germline V gene. This CDR3 contains 20 residues. CDR3 DNA sequence: TGCGCCAGCAGCCAAGATACAGGACAGGGGGCCTGGTCTAGCACAGATACGCAGTATTTT. Its protein is CASSQDTGQGAWSSTDTQYF.

This chain joins TRBV27 and TRBJ1-5; TRBD1 aligns across 9 bases. The V and J ends lost 0 bases and 7 bases, in that order; junction bases with no gene match: 4. The CDR3 is 15 residues long. The germline CDR1 and CDR2 sequences are MNHEY and SMNVEV (reference sequence). CDR3 in amino acids: CASSLSGTGTQPQHF. The CDR3 DNA follows: TGTGCCAGCAGTTTATCGGGGACAGGGACCCAGCCCCAGCATTTT.

V gene TRBV10-3 combines with J gene TRBJ2-7, with 7 bases fitting TRBD1. From germline, CDR1 is ENHRY and CDR2 SYGVKD. The CDR3 covers 15 residues. V lost 7 bases to trimming and J lost 4 bases; unmatched junction nucleotides: 13. The CDR3 DNA sequence: TGTGCCATCAAGACAGGGACACACGGTGAGTACGAGCAGTACGTC. It is translated as CAIKTGTHGEYEQYV.

The rearrangement links TRBV7-9 to TRBJ2-5; D may be TRBD1 (6 bases). Trimming shortened V by 3 bases and J by 4 bases, and 12 bases separated the two germline ends. This CDR3 is built from 14 residues. The germline V gene encodes CDR1 SEHNR and CDR2 FQNEAQ (reference sequence). The CDR3 region has the DNA TGTGCCAGCAGCTTGGGGGCTTCATCAGAGACCCAGTACTTC. This sequence encodes CASSLGASSETQYF.

The V gene is TRBV5-1, the J gene TRBJ2-5; 12 bases map to TRBD2. Per the germline V gene, CDR1 is SGHRS and CDR2 is YFSETQ. This CDR3 has 13 residues. Losses at the gene ends were 5 bases for V and 5 bases for J; bases not matched to a gene: 1. Here the CDR3 reads CASRTSGGETQYF. DNA for the CDR3: TGCGCCAGCAGGACTAGCGGGGGCGAGACCCAGTACTTC.

The gene calls are TRBV6-5 and TRBJ2-7, with a weak D call TRBD2 (6 bases). CDR1 and CDR2 from the germline V gene are MNHEY and SVGAGI. V was cut by 5 bases and J by 3 bases, with 17 bases left in between. The CDR3 runs 15 residues. The DNA for the CDR3 is TGTGCCAGCAGTGCCGGGAGTGGACCAGGCTACGAGCAGTACTTC. It specifies CASSAGSGPGYEQYF.

The rearrangement uses TRBV10-3 and TRBJ1-1; D is possibly TRBD1 (6 bases). This CDR3 region has 12 residues. In germline, CDR1 is ENHRY, CDR2 SYGVKD. The V gene lost 11 bases and the J gene lost 7 bases, with 17 bases spanning the gap. CDR3 amino acids: CAASPGGLEAFF. The CDR3 region has the DNA TGTGCCGCCTCCCCGGGGGGGCTTGAAGCTTTCTTT.